This T cell receptor (beta chain) was sequenced in a study of T cell repertoires in ileal Crohn's disease. The repertoire was sequenced with immunoSEQ multiplex PCR; TCRdb's copy has only in-frame clones and lacks some. The repertoire holds 7,000 to 8,500 clones, with roughly 84% as singletons. This clone showed up just once. Trimming took off 6 bases at V and 1 base at J, with 7 bases between the two ends. The length of the CDR3 is 14 residues. Germline V gene data show CDR1 as KGHSH and CDR2 as LQKENI. The V and J genes are TRBV18 and TRBJ2-6; D not certain. The sample consisted of ileal tissue. The origin of this receptor is an adult with Crohn's disease. CDR3 protein: CASSPVSGANVLTF. In DNA, the CDR3 is TGTGCCAGCTCGCCAGTATCTGGGGCCAACGTCCTGACTTTC.